This T cell receptor beta chain originates from a study of cytomegalovirus exposure and HLA in healthy donors. Use of 60 Vbeta and 13 Jbeta primers characterized the PCR. The table came from immunoSEQ multiplex PCR; TCRdb's copy has only in-frame clones and leaves some out. Altogether about 160,000 clones are present, 80% being singletons, with the ten largest covering 1.3%. The sample comprised PBMCs. The source of this sequence is a woman between 45 and 65 years old in good health and CMV-seronegative.

This CDR3 is CASSQEWGHNYGYTF. DNA for the CDR3: TGCGCCAGCAGCCAAGAATGGGGACATAACTATGGCTACACCTTC. This chain uses TRBV4-3 with TRBJ1-2, with D possibly matching TRBD1 (6 bases). The V gene's germline CDR1 is LGHNA and CDR2 YSLEER. Trimming took 0 bases from V and 1 from J, leaving 9 bases between them. This CDR3 spans 15 amino acids.